Here is one TCR beta chain with its context. This clone may be a read error of a much larger clone one base away. These data are taken from a study of CD8+CD57+ T cells in acquired aplastic anemia. Study at large: The mean DNA yield obtained from sorted CD4+ and CD8+ cells came to approximately 3 ug. Healthy CD8+ samples averaged approximately 11 million reads.

Profiling of TCR beta VDJ combinations and CDR3 sequences used genomic DNA as template. TCRdb passed the reads through MiXCR, listing each CDR3 protein once. The sample consists of 200,000 to 250,000 distinct CDR3 sequences, 30% to 40% of them appearing once. Germline V CDR1 and CDR2: SNHLY, FYNNEI. Germline trimming cut 11 bases from V and 2 bases from J; bases unmatched to any gene: 10. The CDR3 contains 15 residues. The sequenced material came from sorted CD4+, CD8+, or CD8+CD57+ T cells (not recorded which) from PBMCs. V gene TRBV2 combines with J gene TRBJ2-7, with 12 nucleotides matching TRBD2. The sequence was collected from a human donor in good health, serving as a control. In nucleotides, the CDR3 is TGTGCCGGCACCCTACTAGCGGGGGGACCCTACGAGCAGTACTTC. It encodes CAGTLLAGGPYEQYF.